The clone carrying this T cell receptor beta chain was found a few times. These data originate in a study of blood T cell repertoires in COVID-19. Turning to the study itself: PBMCs, B-cell-depleted T cells, or T cells provided the cDNA or gDNA that made up the material.

In the study's own analysis: Nucleated cell number was recorded as an estimate derived from reference gene primer amplification. The assay was immunoSEQ multiplex PCR, and TCRdb's table has in-frame clones only and misses some. D and trimming were read from the DNA, whereas the V and J calls and clone size are those reported in that table. The sample lists about 160,000 clones; under 90% were seen once. This CDR3 has 13 amino acids. CDR1 and CDR2 (germline): SGHRS, YFSETQ. After removal of 3 bases from V and 6 bases from J, the junction contained 6 bases not matched to a gene. The specimen sequenced was peripheral blood. This chain links TRBV5-1 with TRBJ2-7; 7 bases are a match to TRBD1. This sequence was found in a woman older than 75 with acute or convalescent COVID-19. This CDR3 is CASSWGQLAEQYF. In DNA form, the CDR3 reads TGCGCCAGCAGCTGGGGACAGTTAGCCGAGCAGTACTTC.